This TCR beta chain was observed in a study of blood T cell repertoires in COVID-19 (TCRdb year 2020). Notes on the research overall: Collaborator samples came from the United States, Italy and Spain and covered acute and convalescent phases of COVID-19. The repertoires were released in a freely available public database intended as a resource for research on the immune response to SARS-CoV-2. Where available, HLA class I and class II types were taken from metadata supplied by the sample provider and were not determined by assay-based typing. Deeply sampled blood TCRbeta repertoires from subjects exposed to, actively infected with, or recovered from COVID-19 were included in the dataset. Samples were obtained from the ongoing ImmuneRACE study (first 160 participants) and from about 1,300 subjects provided by 6 global collaborators. Sample metadata almost always included a de-identified subject ID, COVID-19 status, age in years and sex. The material from the prospective study consisted of cDNA or gDNA derived from T cells, B-cell-depleted T cells, or PBMCs.

In this sample, this clone turned up many times. Its cognate antigen has yet to be identified. No much larger clone is present one base from it, and per-base qualities are unavailable. TCRbeta CDR3 regions were amplified from genomic DNA by means of the immunoSEQ Assay, a bias-controlled multiplex PCR. The study's processing was this. Nucleated cell counts per sample were estimated from amplification of reference gene primers within the assay. To quantify the absolute abundance of each unique TCRbeta CDR3 rearrangement, sequence reads were collapsed and filtered. For each sample, productive Simpson clonality was calculated as the square root of Simpson's diversity index over productive rearrangements. TCRdb took this table from immuneACCESS and kept in-frame rearrangements with V and J called. Such tables lack part of the clones; where checked against another copy, unresolved V genes explain under half of the gap, and the rest is unexplained. The DNA was the basis for D and trimming; V, J and clone size are from that table. This sample is represented by about 90,000 clones; 76% of them were singletons. The ten largest clones represent more than 6.5% of the sample.

V is cut by 6 bases and J by 8 bases, and the space between the germline ends is 16 bases. The CDR3 sequence holds 13 residues, the cysteine and phenylalanine included. Only CDR3 DNA is held: 39 bases, read in frame from base 1. The germline V gene encodes CDR1 MNHEY and CDR2 SVGAGI. Beyond this particular receptor, the publication reports: Clinical and demographic metadata were provided uncurated, with the amount varying by source and participant.

Each collaborating institution followed its own protocols to collect whole blood in K2EDTA tubes. For TCRbeta analysis, collaborators shipped samples as frozen whole blood, isolated PBMCs, or DNA extracted from either of those sample types. The chain links TRBV6-5 with TRBJ1-2; D gene: possibly TRBD1, on 6 matching bases. This clonotype originated in an older man with acute or convalescent COVID-19. Sequences were obtained from peripheral blood. In nucleotides, the sequence is TGTGCCAGCAGAACCACAGGGAAGAGGGGCTACACCTTC. This is translated as CASRTTGKRGYTF.